Below are 21 T cell receptor beta chains sequenced from a single sample in a study of cytomegalovirus exposure and HLA in healthy donors. Primers included in the PCR were 60 Vbeta and 13 Jbeta primers. The protocol was immunoSEQ multiplex PCR, while the TCRdb copy is restricted to in-frame clones and leaves out a portion. The sample shows hundreds of thousands of clones, 70% of them seen only once. Sequencing used PBMCs. The receptors stem from a man aged 40-49 years in good health and CMV-seropositive.

This clone showed up just a few times. The rearrangement links TRBV4-1 to TRBJ2-2, with TRBD1 matching 8 bases. From germline, CDR1 is MGHRA and CDR2 YSYEKL. With V trimmed by 4 bases and J by 4 bases, 17 bases remained unmatched. CDR3 length: 19 amino acids. DNA of the CDR3: TGCGCCAGCAGCCGGATAAACCTCAGGGGGCCGGCCGGCACCGGGGAGCTGTTTTTT. Its translation is CASSRINLRGPAGTGELFF.

This clone has only a few counts. This chain uses TRBV6-5 with TRBJ1-5, with 7 bases that match TRBD1. Germline V lookup: CDR1 MNHEY, CDR2 SVGAGI. The V segment lost 5 bases and the J segment 4 bases; nucleotides outside the gene matches: 2. The CDR3 has 13 amino acids. The CDR3 reads CASSTGANQPQHF. CDR3 coding DNA: TGTGCCAGCAGTACAGGGGCGAATCAGCCCCAGCATTTT.

This clone showed up just once. The chain recombines TRBV28 with TRBJ2-3; D unclear. This CDR3 contains 13 residues. V lost 6 bases and J 0 bases, leaving 7 bases between the germline ends. The germline CDR1 and CDR2 sequences are MDHEN and SYDVKM. CDR3 in DNA: TGTGCCAGCAGCCCAACTAGCACAGATACGCAGTATTTT. Encoded protein: CASSPTSTDTQYF.

The chain links TRBV10-3 to TRBJ2-5, with TRBD2 as a possible D gene (5 bases). This CDR3 region has 15 residues. Deletions cut 4 bases from V and 5 bases from J, with 17 bases between. Germline V gene lookup returns CDR1 ENHRY and CDR2 SYGVKD. This CDR3 reads CAISAGATPGETQYF. CDR3 nucleotides: TGTGCCATCAGTGCAGGTGCGACCCCGGGGGAGACCCAGTACTTC.

This clone was seen more than once but under ten times. The chain recombines TRBV6-5 with TRBJ2-1; D remains ambiguous. Germline values: CDR1 MNHEY, CDR2 SVGAGI. Trimming pared 4 bases from V and 4 bases from J, leaving 8 bases between. The CDR3 has 13 residues. The CDR3 sequence: CASSSLRYNEQFF. DNA of the CDR3: TGTGCCAGCAGTTCCCTCCGGTACAATGAGCAGTTCTTC.

V is TRBV7-9 and J is TRBJ1-1, with 7 bases aligning to TRBD1. The length of the CDR3 is 14 residues. V shed 5 bases and J 5 bases; nucleotides not matched to a gene: 8. Germline lookup yields CDR1 SEHNR and CDR2 FQNEAQ (reference sequence). The CDR3 coding sequence is TGTGCCAGCAGCGGAACAGGGGTTAGGACTGAAGCTTTCTTT. Residues: CASSGTGVRTEAFF.

J is TRBJ1-4 and V is TRBV2, with TRBD1 matching 9 bases. Germline V gene data show CDR1 as SNHLY and CDR2 as FYNNEI. The V segment lost 8 bases and the J segment 14 bases; nucleotides outside the gene matches: 9. The CDR3 has 12 residues. The CDR3 sequence: CASAYRGPQLFF. The CDR3 DNA reads as TGTGCCAGCGCATACAGGGGGCCCCAGCTGTTTTTT. The entire variable domain, with the rest obtained from reference TRBV2 and TRBJ1-4, is as follows: EPEVTQTPSHQVTQMGQEVILRCVPISNHLYFYWYRQILGQKVEFLVSFYNNEISEKSEIFDDQFSVERPDGSNFTLKIRSTKLEDSAMYFCASAYRGPQLFFGSGTQLSVL.

This chain connects TRBV7-6 to TRBJ2-7, with 8 nucleotides matching TRBD2. The CDR3 covers 14 residues. Germline assignment: CDR1 SGHVS and CDR2 FNYEAQ. The V and J ends lost 4 bases and 4 bases, in that order; junction bases with no gene match: 6. CDR3 nucleotides: TGTGCCAGCAGCTCCCAACCGGGGGGGTACGAGCAGTACTTC. Amino acids: CASSSQPGGYEQYF. Combining the CDR3 with reference TRBV7-6 and TRBJ2-7 gives the whole variable domain GAGVSQSPRYKVTKRGQDVALRCDPISGHVSLYWYRQALGQGPEFLTYFNYEAQQDKSGLPNDRFSAERPEGSISTLTIQRTEQRDSAMYRCASSSQPGGYEQYFGPGTRLTVT.

The chain carries TRBV6-1 and TRBJ2-5, with TRBD1 matching 7 bases. CDR1 is MNHNS and CDR2 is SASEGT in the germline V gene. V shed 3 bases and J 10 bases; nucleotides not matched to a gene: 8. The CDR3 length is 13 residues. The CDR3 here is CASSEVLRDSQYF. Written as DNA, the CDR3 is TGTGCCAGCAGTGAGGTCCTCCGGGACAGCCAGTACTTC.

This clone was counted a single time. The V gene is TRBV5-6, the J gene TRBJ2-7; 10 bases are shared with TRBD1. CDR1 SGHDT and CDR2 YYEEEE come from the germline V gene. This CDR3 spans 14 amino acids. J lost 3 bases, V lost 3 bases, and 3 bases had no gene match. The chain's CDR3 is CASSWTGGRYEQYF. As DNA, the CDR3 is TGTGCCAGCAGCTGGACAGGGGGTCGCTACGAGCAGTACTTC.

This clone was counted a few times. CDR3 loop: CASSYSQGATEAFF. The CDR3 DNA sequence: TGTGCCAGCAGTTACTCTCAGGGGGCAACTGAAGCTTTCTTT. The rearrangement joins TRBV6-5 to TRBJ1-1; 8 bases fit TRBD1. The CDR3 is 14 residues long. Trimming at V came to 0 bases and at J to 5 bases, leaving 2 bases not matched to a gene. Germline CDR1 and CDR2: MNHEY and SVGAGI.

This clone has just a few counts. The chain is built from TRBV28 and TRBJ1-5, with 7 nucleotides matching TRBD1. J lost 3 bases, V lost 6 bases, and 5 bases had no gene match. CDR1 is MDHEN and CDR2 is SYDVKM in the germline V gene. CDR3 size: 14 residues. Here the CDR3 DNA reads TGTGCCAGCAGGGGCGGGACAGCCAATCAGCCCCAGCATTTT. Residues: CASRGGTANQPQHF.

This chain connects TRBV4-2 to TRBJ2-7; TRBD2 agrees at 11 bases. This CDR3 region has 15 residues. After removal of 1 base from V and 6 bases from J, the junction contained 5 bases not matched to a gene. CDR1 and CDR2 from the germline V gene are LGHNA and YNFKEQ. The CDR3: CASSQARLAGGEQYF. For the CDR3, the DNA is TGTGCCAGCAGCCAAGCGCGGCTAGCGGGGGGCGAGCAGTACTTC.

DNA for the CDR3: TGTGCCAGCAGCTTGAAAGGCGGGGGGGCGGGAGATACGCAGTATTTT. Protein: CASSLKGGGAGDTQYF. V usage is TRBV5-6 and J usage is TRBJ2-3, with 9 positions matching TRBD2. The length of the CDR3 is 16 residues. Looked up from germline, CDR1 is SGHDT and CDR2 is YYEEEE. V dropped 1 base and J dropped 5; count of bases not matched to a gene: 8.

The chain is built from TRBV5-1 and TRBJ1-1; no reliable D call. Germline loops: CDR1 SGHRS, CDR2 YFSETQ. The V end lost 0 bases, the J end lost 1 base, and 10 bases lay between the germline ends. The CDR3 length is 15 residues. CDR3 nucleotide sequence: TGCGCCAGCAGCTTGGACTTAGTTGGGAACACTGAAGCTTTCTTT. Its translation: CASSLDLVGNTEAFF. The full variable domain, with the rest looked up from reference TRBV5-1 and TRBJ1-1, is KAGVTQTPRYLIKTRGQQVTLSCSPISGHRSVSWYQQTPGQGLQFLFEYFSETQRNKGNFPGRFSGRQFSNSRSEMNVSTLELGDSALYLCASSLDLVGNTEAFFGQGTRLTVV.

V and J are TRBV2 and TRBJ1-4; D is undetermined. Trimming removed 6 bases from V and 1 base from J, with 9 bases in between. The CDR3 length is 14 residues. CDR1 and CDR2 from the germline V gene are SNHLY and FYNNEI. The CDR3 sequence: CASRSGLTNEKLFF. DNA for the CDR3: TGTGCCAGCAGATCGGGGTTAACTAATGAAAAACTGTTTTTT.

The chain carries TRBV29-1 and TRBJ2-1; weak D call: TRBD1 (6 bases). The germline V gene encodes CDR1 SQVTM and CDR2 ANQGSEA. The CDR3 is 13 residues long. V dropped 6 bases and J dropped 4 bases, with 13 bases sitting between them. The CDR3 loop reads CSVPDRLYNEQFF. The CDR3 DNA sequence: TGCAGCGTACCCGACAGGTTATACAATGAGCAGTTCTTC.

V is TRBV9 and J is TRBJ2-2, with D possibly TRBD2 on 6 matching bases. The CDR3 spans 19 residues. Germline V CDR1 and CDR2: SGDLS, YYNGEE. The germline V and J ends were trimmed by 0 bases and 4 bases, with 22 bases remaining between them. The CDR3 bases are TGTGCCAGCAGCGTAGCTTTAAGGACGTATGGGGGGATCACCGGGGAGCTGTTTTTT. Its translation: CASSVALRTYGGITGELFF.

Comments on this clone: Other DNA sequences in the sample encode the same CDR3. The chain employs TRBV18 and TRBJ2-7; the D gene is possibly TRBD1 (5 bases). Trimming took 3 bases from V and 3 from J, leaving 6 bases between them. This CDR3 spans 12 amino acids. CDR1 KGHSH and CDR2 LQKENI come from the germline V gene. The CDR3 reads CASSPDSYEQYF. The CDR3 nucleotides are TGTGCCAGCTCACCCGACAGCTACGAGCAGTACTTC.

J is TRBJ2-7 and V is TRBV2, with a weak D call TRBD1 (6 bases). Per the germline V gene, CDR1 is SNHLY and CDR2 is FYNNEI. CDR3 size: 14 residues. V shed 7 bases and J shed 1 base, with 14 bases lying between them. CDR3 coding DNA: TGTGCCAGCACCCCCGGACAGCGGTCCTACGAGCAGTACTTC. As protein: CASTPGQRSYEQYF.

This clone was seen a handful of times. This chain links TRBV6-1 with TRBJ2-2; possible D gene TRBD2, 5 bases. This CDR3 contains 15 residues. V was clipped by 0 bases and J by 1 base, with 6 bases between them. Germline assignment: CDR1 MNHNS and CDR2 SASEGT. DNA of the CDR3: TGTGCCAGCAGTGAAGCGGCGGGGAACACCGGGGAGCTGTTTTTT. Its translation: CASSEAAGNTGELFF.